These 18 T cell receptor beta chains share one sample of origin, sequenced in a study of human T cells and chemical hapten exposure. A single record per CDR3 protein comes from TCRdb applying MiXCR to the RACE reads. This table holds 89,000 or so distinct CDR3 sequences, about 8.5% found once. The sample's time point: pre-sensitization, week 0. Stated treatment: therapeutic diphenylcyclopropenone sensitization with weekly scalp DPC. Source: whole blood, taken in connection with sensitization to the hapten diphenylcyclopropenone (DPC). These TCRs come from a man aged 40-50 years with alopecia areata. Some clones in this sample may be carry-over from other donors' samples.

This clonotype has at least ten counts. CDR3 protein: CASSPPFNEQFF. CDR3 nucleotides: TGTGCCAGCAGTCCCCCTTTCAATGAGCAGTTCTTC. The chain has TRBV28 and TRBJ2-1; no clear D. Germline loops: CDR1 MDHEN, CDR2 SYDVKM. The CDR3 totals 12 residues. Trimming removed 5 bases at V and 6 bases at J, with 8 bases between.

At least ten counts were recorded for this clonotype. This rearrangement joins TRBV5-1 to TRBJ1-1; the D gene is possibly TRBD1 (6 bases). Germline CDR1 is SGHRS and CDR2 is YFSETQ. With 0 bases removed from V and 4 bases from J, the gap between germline ends came to 19 bases. The CDR3 spans 17 residues. The CDR3 nucleotides read TGCGCCAGCAGCTTGGAGGGGGGCCCCATCGGGGGCACTGAAGCTTTCTTT. Residues: CASSLEGGPIGGTEAFF.

This sequence joins TRBV5-6 and TRBJ1-1; 9 bases agree with TRBD1. CDR1 is SGHDT and CDR2 is YYEEEE in the germline V gene. The CDR3 spans 15 residues. The V and J ends lost 0 bases and 2 bases, in that order; junction bases with no gene match: 2. The CDR3 DNA follows: TGTGCCAGCAGCTTGGCGGGACAGGGCAACACTGAAGCTTTCTTT. It specifies CASSLAGQGNTEAFF.

This clonotype was recorded at least ten times. This rearrangement joins TRBV28 to TRBJ1-5; D is perhaps TRBD1 (5 bases). Germline CDR1 MDHEN, CDR2 SYDVKM. Trimming left V 5 bases short and J 5 bases short, with 28 bases between. The CDR3 covers 19 residues. The CDR3 sequence: CASSPNPQGGSRMYQPQHF. DNA for the CDR3: TGTGCCAGCAGTCCAAACCCCCAGGGAGGCAGCAGGATGTATCAGCCCCAGCATTTT.

This clonotype showed up just a few times. This chain uses TRBV7-9 with TRBJ2-7, with unresolved D. The V end lost 3 bases, the J end lost 6 bases, and 9 bases lay between the germline ends. The CDR3 loop spans 12 amino acids. Germline CDR1 reads SEHNR; CDR2 reads FQNEAQ (reference sequence). CDR3 protein: CASSFVVSEQYF. CDR3 nucleotide sequence: TGTGCCAGCAGCTTCGTCGTCTCCGAGCAGTACTTC.

Many counts were recorded for this clonotype. The J gene is TRBJ1-6, the V gene TRBV11-1, with 7 bases that match TRBD1. The germline V gene encodes CDR1 SGHAT and CDR2 FQDESV (reference sequence). This CDR3 is 14 amino acids long. Trimming at V came to 3 bases and at J to 7 bases, leaving 3 bases not matched to a gene. The CDR3 region is CASSFGTDNSPLHF. In DNA, the CDR3 is TGTGCCAGCAGCTTCGGGACAGACAATTCACCCCTCCACTTT. Full variable domain (missing parts from reference TRBV11-1 and TRBJ1-6): EAEVAQSPRYKITEKSQAVAFWCDPISGHATLYWYRQILGQGPELLVQFQDESVVDDSQLPKDRFSAERLKGVDSTLKIQPAELGDSAMYLCASSFGTDNSPLHFGNGTRLTVT.

This clonotype was detected ten times or more. The chain couples TRBV6-1 to TRBJ2-7; 11 bases align to TRBD2. The germline gives CDR1 MNHNS, CDR2 SASEGT. The CDR3 has 16 residues. With 2 bases clipped from V and 7 bases from J, the junction kept 10 bases outside the gene matches. The CDR3: CASSELAGGPIGEQYF. In DNA form, the CDR3 reads TGTGCCAGCAGTGAACTAGCGGGAGGCCCGATAGGGGAGCAGTACTTC.

This clonotype appeared a few times. V usage is TRBV6-5 and J usage is TRBJ2-3; weak D call: TRBD1 (6 bases). The germline V gene has CDR1 MNHEY and CDR2 SVGAGI. The CDR3 has 16 residues. V lost 0 bases to trimming and J lost 2 bases, with 12 bases between them. The chain's CDR3 is CASSYSAGAYTDTQYF. CDR3 nucleotides: TGTGCCAGCAGTTACTCGGCAGGGGCCTACACAGATACGCAGTATTTT.

The sample holds many counts of this clonotype. The gene calls are TRBV10-2 and TRBJ2-1; 7 nucleotides agree with TRBD2. Looked up from germline, CDR1 is WSHSY and CDR2 is SAAADI. J gave up 12 bases and V 6 bases, and 14 bases lay outside the gene matches. The CDR3 extends over 14 amino acids. CDR3 in DNA: TGCGCCAGCAGCCCGGGACTACACCTCCTGTGGCAGTTCTTC. It translates to CASSPGLHLLWQFF.

The chain links TRBV18 to TRBJ2-5; D unresolved. Trimming left V 4 bases short and J 1 base short, with 10 bases between. From germline, CDR1 is KGHSH and CDR2 LQKENI. The CDR3 is 14 residues long. In nucleotides, the CDR3 is TGTGCCAGCTCACTCGGGTACTTCCAAGAGACCCAGTACTTC. Translated: CASSLGYFQETQYF.

This clonotype was counted many times. The V call is TRBV7-2, the J call TRBJ2-1; TRBD2 aligns across 12 bases. Unmatched junction bases numbered 2, after V lost 1 base and J lost 4 bases. There are 16 residues in the CDR3. CDR1 and CDR2 (germline): SGHTA, FQGNSA. CDR3 protein: CASSLGLAGGYNEQFF. The CDR3 DNA follows: TGTGCCAGCAGCTTAGGCCTAGCGGGAGGGTACAATGAGCAGTTCTTC.

The V gene is TRBV7-2, the J gene TRBJ2-5; 7 bases agree with TRBD1. V was pared by 6 bases and J by 5 bases, with 9 bases of the junction left unmatched. This CDR3 contains 14 residues. Germline V gene sequence: CDR1 SGHTA, CDR2 FQGNSA. CDR3 protein: CASSRTGVDETQYF. The CDR3 region has the DNA TGTGCCAGCAGTAGAACAGGGGTGGATGAGACCCAGTACTTC. Variable domain in full (rest from reference TRBV7-2 and TRBJ2-5): GAGVSQSPSNKVTEKGKDVELRCDPISGHTALYWYRQSLGQGLEFLIYFQGNSAPDKSGLPSDRFSAERTGGSVSTLTIQRTQQEDSAVYLCASSRTGVDETQYFGPGTRLLVL.

This clonotype was observed a handful of times. The chain links TRBV20-1 to TRBJ2-5; D could derive from TRBD1 or TRBD2 (5 bases each). Germline V gene lookup returns CDR1 DFQATT and CDR2 SNEGSKA (reference sequence). CDR3 size: 15 residues. Trimming shortened V by 0 bases and J by 1 base, and 12 bases separated the two germline ends. CDR3 in amino acids: CSARDTGLSQETQYF. The DNA of the CDR3 is TGCAGTGCTAGAGATACGGGGCTCTCCCAAGAGACCCAGTACTTC.

This clonotype has only a few counts. The rearrangement joins TRBV7-9 to TRBJ2-6; 8 nucleotides agree with TRBD1. The V and J ends lost 7 bases and 0 bases, in that order; junction bases with no gene match: 8. The germline V gene has CDR1 SEHNR and CDR2 FQNEAQ (reference sequence). The length of the CDR3 is 17 residues. CDR3 sequence reads: CASTFDRGNSGANVLTF. The CDR3 nucleotides read TGTGCCAGCACCTTCGACAGGGGCAACTCTGGGGCCAACGTCCTGACTTTC.

This clonotype has only a few counts. As DNA, the CDR3 is TGTGCCAGCTCACCACGGGGGACCTACGAGCAGTACTTC. Translation gives CASSPRGTYEQYF. The chain couples TRBV18 to TRBJ2-7; D is tentatively TRBD1 or TRBD2 (5 bases each). Germline assignment: CDR1 KGHSH and CDR2 LQKENI. This CDR3 spans 13 amino acids. V was shortened by 1 base and J by 2 bases, with 6 bases between the two germline ends. Drawing the rest from reference TRBV18 and TRBJ2-7, the complete variable domain is NAGVMQNPRHLVRRRGQEARLRCSPMKGHSHVYWYRQLPEEGLKFMVYLQKENIIDESGMPKERFSAEFPKEGPSILRIQQVVRGDSAAYFCASSPRGTYEQYFGPGTRLTVT.

CDR3: CASSYSRLGDQPQHF. DNA for the CDR3: TGTGCCAGCAGTTACTCCCGCCTGGGGGATCAGCCCCAGCATTTT. The chain combines TRBV6-2 or TRBV6-3 with TRBJ1-5, with D possibly TRBD1 on 5 matching bases. The germline gives CDR1 MNHEY, CDR2 SVGEGT. Trimming removed 0 bases at V and 5 bases at J, with 11 bases between. There are 15 residues in the CDR3.

This clonotype was recorded at least ten times. This rearrangement joins TRBV25-1 to TRBJ2-1; D gene unclear. Germline CDR1 MGHDK, CDR2 SYGVNS. The CDR3 consists of 12 residues. Trimming pared 6 bases from V and 7 bases from J, leaving 10 bases between. This CDR3 is CASSAGWNEQFF. CDR3 nucleotide sequence: TGTGCCAGCAGCGCCGGGTGGAATGAGCAGTTCTTC.

In its sample, this clonotype was seen many times. The genes are TRBV18 and TRBJ2-7; TRBD1 matches 9 bases. CDR1 and CDR2 from the germline V gene are KGHSH and LQKENI. This CDR3 has 15 amino acids. The junction had 4 bases not matched to a gene; V was cut back by 1 base and J by 3 bases. CDR3 in amino acids: CASSPQGQGLYEQYV. The CDR3 nucleotides read TGTGCCAGCTCACCACAGGGACAGGGACTCTACGAGCAGTACGTC.